This entry features one T cell receptor (beta chain) sequence. The antigen is unknown. Sequencing was performed with immunoSEQ multiplex PCR; in TCRdb, only in-frame clones are kept and a portion is missing. The sample shows approximately 75,000 clones, 93% of them seen only once. The data are from a study of siplizumab effects on memory and regulatory T cells. General study findings and limits: Researchers could not give a naive or memory phenotype to roughly 75-96% of proliferating CD4+ or CD8+ clones.

Sequenced material: CD8+ T cells sorted from blood. This receptor was obtained from a human donor in good health.

The CDR3: CASSITGTGSTEAFF. The DNA of the CDR3 is TGTGCCAGCAGTATTACCGGGACAGGGAGCACTGAAGCTTTCTTT. This rearrangement joins TRBV6-6 to TRBJ1-1; 9 nucleotides agree with TRBD1. V shed 5 bases and J 4 bases; nucleotides not matched to a gene: 8. Germline CDR1 is MNHNY and CDR2 is SVGAGI (reference sequence). There are 15 residues in the CDR3.